Each of the 11 T cell receptor beta chains below was sequenced from the same sample in a study of blood T cell repertoires in COVID-19. Some clones are missing from TCRdb's copy, which holds only in-frame ones; the method was immunoSEQ multiplex PCR. Of about 310,000 clones listed, roughly 91% were seen once; the top ten hold 1%. Sequences were obtained from peripheral blood. Receptor source: a man between 50 and 59 years old with active or convalescent COVID-19.

The V gene is TRBV6-5, the J gene TRBJ1-4; 7 bases agree with TRBD1. In germline, CDR1 is MNHEY, CDR2 SVGAGI. After removal of 5 bases from V and 10 bases from J, the junction contained 10 bases not matched to a gene. The CDR3 has 14 amino acids. CDR3 protein: CASSLGTVQTKLFF. CDR3 DNA: TGTGCCAGCAGTCTGGGGACAGTTCAGACAAAACTGTTTTTT.

CDR3 nucleotides: TGCGCCAGCAGCTCCTCTAGCGGGGGCATGGAGACCCAGTACTTC. Protein product: CASSSSSGGMETQYF. The chain links TRBV5-1 to TRBJ2-5; TRBD2 matches 10 bases. The CDR3 extends over 15 amino acids. Germline V CDR1 and CDR2: SGHRS, YFSETQ. The V segment lost 3 bases and the J segment 5 bases; nucleotides outside the gene matches: 7.

The chain employs TRBV19 and TRBJ1-1; the D is unclear. V shed 3 bases and J shed 0 bases, with 8 bases lying between them. The CDR3 runs to 14 residues. CDR1 and CDR2 from the germline V gene are LNHDA and SQIVND (reference sequence). This chain's CDR3 is CASSITDMNTEAFF. DNA of the CDR3: TGTGCCAGTAGTATTACAGATATGAACACTGAAGCTTTCTTT.

The gene calls are TRBV10-3 and TRBJ2-1; possibly TRBD1 for D (6 bases). This CDR3 comprises 14 residues. Trimming took off 4 bases at V and 10 bases at J, with 17 bases between the two ends. Germline V CDR1 and CDR2: ENHRY, SYGVKD. The CDR3 loop reads CAISGIQGPEEQFF. The CDR3 nucleotides read TGTGCCATCAGTGGGATCCAGGGGCCTGAAGAGCAGTTCTTC.

J is TRBJ2-3 and V is TRBV10-3, with D possibly matching TRBD2 (5 bases). V lost 5 bases, J lost 0 bases, and 12 bases lay in between. The CDR3 is made up of 15 amino acids. Germline values: CDR1 ENHRY, CDR2 SYGVKD. The CDR3 spells CAISHGPGSTDTQYF. CDR3 DNA: TGTGCCATCAGTCACGGGCCGGGGAGCACAGATACGCAGTATTTT.

V and J are TRBV24-1 and TRBJ1-3; the D is unclear. The germline V and J ends were trimmed by 3 bases and 3 bases, with 5 bases remaining between them. The germline V gene has CDR1 KGHDR and CDR2 SFDVKD. The CDR3 covers 13 residues. Here the CDR3 reads CATSDQHGNTIYF. CDR3 coding DNA: TGTGCCACCAGTGATCAACATGGAAACACCATATATTTT.

The count of this clone is one. The V gene is TRBV6-2 or TRBV6-3, the J gene TRBJ1-1; tentative D call: TRBD1 (6 bases). V lost 5 bases to trimming and J lost 5 bases, with 18 bases between them. The CDR3 runs 15 residues. Germline assignment: CDR1 MNHEY and CDR2 SVGEGT. For the CDR3, the DNA is TGTGCCAGCAGTATACTCAACAGGGCCGGAACTGAAGCTTTCTTT. Translated: CASSILNRAGTEAFF.

The chain carries TRBV7-3 and TRBJ2-1; no reliable D call. Germline CDR1 and CDR2: SGHTA and FQGTGA. V lost 7 bases and J 10 bases, leaving 17 bases between the germline ends. The CDR3 extends over 13 amino acids. The CDR3 region is CASTSAGPTEQFF. The CDR3 nucleotides are TGTGCCAGCACCTCCGCTGGCCCAACAGAGCAGTTCTTC.

The chain recombines TRBV10-3 with TRBJ1-1; possible D gene TRBD1, 6 bases. Germline-derived CDR1 and CDR2 are ENHRY and SYGVKD. Deletions cut 0 bases from V and 6 bases from J, with 14 bases between. The CDR3 extends over 15 amino acids. The CDR3 sequence: CAISESGARGAEAFF. For the CDR3, the DNA is TGTGCCATCAGTGAGTCGGGGGCTAGGGGCGCTGAAGCTTTCTTT.

The genes are TRBV7-9 and TRBJ1-2, with D possibly TRBD1 on 5 matching bases. CDR1 is SEHNR, CDR2 FQNEAQ, per germline (reference sequence). This CDR3 has 14 residues. V was trimmed by 2 bases and J by 1 base, leaving 8 bases between them. The CDR3 DNA reads as TGTGCCAGCAGCTTAACAGGAGATAACTATGGCTACACCTTC. Protein product: CASSLTGDNYGYTF.

V is TRBV4-1 and J is TRBJ1-1; D gene ambiguous. Trimming took off 1 base at V and 5 bases at J, with 8 bases between the two ends. The CDR3 is 13 amino acids. Germline V gene data show CDR1 as MGHRA and CDR2 as YSYEKL. CDR3: CASSQGALTEAFF. The CDR3 DNA sequence: TGCGCCAGCAGCCAAGGGGCGCTGACTGAAGCTTTCTTT.